This passage covers 14 T cell receptor beta chains from one sample sequenced in a study of T cells expressing NK-cell markers. TCRdb re-called the 5' RACE reads and shows each CDR3 protein once, DNA omitted. With a few hundred thousand distinct CDR3 sequences in the sample, the ten largest clones hold roughly 3.4%. Sample: blood T cells: a sorted CD56 or NKG2C T cell subset, CD4+ or CD8+ T cells, or bulk PBMC T cells (not recorded which). These receptors all come from a man aged 18 to 30 in good health.

The gene calls are TRBV29-1 and TRBJ2-6; the TCRdb call, TRBD1, lacks DNA for checking. The CDR3 sequence is 18 residues long. Germline lookup yields CDR1 SQVTM and CDR2 ANQGSEA. CDR3 region: CSVEDGVPGDPGANVLTF.

This chain connects TRBV14 to TRBJ1-1. The germline CDR1 and CDR2 sequences are SGHDN and FVKESK. This CDR3 has 15 amino acids. The CDR3: CASSQDTARNTEAFF.

This rearrangement joins TRBV15 to TRBJ1-1; checking the TCRdb D call of TRBD1 is not possible without DNA. The CDR3 extends over 15 amino acids. Germline values: CDR1 LNHNV, CDR2 YYDKDF (reference sequence). CDR3 loop: CATSRDDRPNTEAFF.

The chain couples TRBV10-3 to TRBJ2-7; TCRdb reports TRBD1, a call that lacks DNA to check it against. CDR1 is ENHRY and CDR2 is SYGVKD in the germline V gene. The CDR3 is 16 amino acids. CDR3 sequence: CAISESRGQGTYEQYF.

The chain recombines TRBV12-3 or TRBV12-4 with TRBJ2-7; TCRdb returns TRBD2, unconfirmable since there is no DNA. There are 13 residues in the CDR3. The CDR3 reads CASSPARPSEQYF.

CDR3 loop: CASRLSASNQETQYF. This chain links TRBV7-9 with TRBJ2-5. The CDR3 runs 15 residues. Per germline, CDR1 SEHNR and CDR2 FQNEAQ (reference sequence).

This rearrangement joins TRBV28 to TRBJ2-3. The CDR3 is 15 residues long. Germline V gene sequence: CDR1 MDHEN, CDR2 SYDVKM. The CDR3 loop is CASSAPLFSTDTQYF.

This chain links TRBV6-5 with TRBJ2-7. The length of the CDR3 is 17 residues. In germline, CDR1 is MNHEY, CDR2 SVGAGI. CDR3: CASSYSASEERTYEQYF.

This chain joins TRBV6-5 and TRBJ1-4; TCRdb names TRBD1, which stays unverified in the absence of DNA. The CDR3 is 19 amino acids. In germline, CDR1 is MNHEY, CDR2 SVGAGI. CDR3 region: CASSYSRRDTSRTNEKLFF.

This chain joins TRBV3-1 and TRBJ1-1; TCRdb gives TRBD1 as the D gene, but with no DNA this cannot be confirmed. The germline gives CDR1 LGHDT, CDR2 YNNKEL (reference sequence). The CDR3 consists of 12 residues. CDR3: CASSQGATEAFF. Combining the CDR3 with reference TRBV3-1 and TRBJ1-1 gives the whole variable domain DTAVSQTPKYLVTQMGNDKSIKCEQNLGHDTMYWYKQDSKKFLKIMFSYNNKELIINETVPNRFSPKSPDKAHLNLHINSLELGDSAVYFCASSQGATEAFFGQGTRLTVV.

The chain is built from TRBV12-3 or TRBV12-4 and TRBJ2-2; with no DNA, the TCRdb D assignment of TRBD2 cannot be verified. This CDR3 contains 14 residues. The CDR3: CASCRTGLTGELFF.

This chain uses TRBV7-3 with TRBJ2-3; TCRdb indicates TRBD1, and absent DNA this call remains unverified. The CDR3 extends over 15 amino acids. Germline lookup yields CDR1 SGHTA and CDR2 FQGTGA. This CDR3 is CASSYLKKGQGPQYF. The whole variable domain, remainder taken from reference TRBV7-3 and TRBJ2-3, is GAGVSQTPSNKVTEKGKYVELRCDPISGHTALYWYRQSLGQGPEFLIYFQGTGAADDSGLPNDRFFAVRPEGSVSTLKIQRTERGDSAVYLCASSYLKKGQGPQYFGPGTRLTVL.

V usage is TRBV12-3 or TRBV12-4 and J usage is TRBJ2-6; the TRBD1 assignment by TCRdb is unverifiable without DNA. The CDR3 sequence is 14 residues long. CDR3 sequence: CASRSGRGANVLTF.

The V gene is TRBV4-2, the J gene TRBJ2-7; the D call of TRBD1 rests on TCRdb alone, since no DNA is present to check it. CDR3 length equals 15 residues. CDR1 and CDR2 from the germline V gene are LGHNA and YNFKEQ. CDR3 loop: CASSQDYPGSYEQYF.